This T cell receptor beta chain is drawn from a study of cytomegalovirus exposure and HLA in healthy donors. In the study overall: A data release that came early held tens of millions of unique TCRs from HLA-typed donors.

CDR1 is SGHTA, CDR2 FQGNSA, per germline. The ends lost 5 bases at V and 3 bases at J; junction bases unmatched: 3. This CDR3 comprises 14 residues. Comments on this clone: The antigen is unknown.

The PCR employed 60 Vbeta primers together with 13 Jbeta primers. Sequencing used immunoSEQ multiplex PCR; TCRdb keeps in-frame clones, though not all of them. This sample lists 110,000 to 150,000 clones; its ten largest clones have approximately 2.5%. Study-level results: An observed cluster of highly shared sequence variants was recorded as a likely sequencing artifact. It was only CMV serostatus that was available as immune exposure information.

V is TRBV7-2 and J is TRBJ1-4; TRBD1 matches 7 bases. The clonotype was recovered from a man aged 35 to 55 in good health and CMV-seronegative. Source material: PBMCs. The CDR3 region has the DNA TGTGCCAGCAGCAGGGGGCTAGCTAATGAAAAACTGTTTTTT. It specifies CASSRGLANEKLFF.